This T cell receptor (beta chain) comes out of a study of naive and memory T cell subsets. Both TRBC1 and TRBC2 were covered by a beta constant-region primer of two equimolar oligonucleotides. Ligated cDNA was amplified by four rounds of PCR with nested alpha and beta constant-region primers and SP2. MiXCR was run by TCRdb on the UMI-ligation and nested PCR reads, yielding one entry per CDR3 protein. The table includes around 110,000 distinct CDR3 sequences, roughly 36% detected once. Germline V gene lookup returns CDR1 MNHEY and CDR2 SVGAGI. The V end lost 8 bases, the J end lost 5 bases, and 15 bases lay between the germline ends. This CDR3 has 13 residues.

This sequence originates from a human donor in good health. Sequencing used central memory CD4+ T cells from blood. V gene TRBV6-5 combines with J gene TRBJ2-5; D is undetermined. The CDR3 region has the DNA TGTGCCAGCGGGTTGATCCTTAGTGAGACCCAGTACTTC. It encodes CASGLILSETQYF.